One and the same sample provided the 21 T cell receptor beta chains below, sequenced in a study of T cells after yellow fever vaccination (dated by TCRdb to between 2017 and 2020). The treatment or condition label on this specimen signifies: live attenuated yellow fever vaccine strain. Receptor amplification or capture employed 5' RACE. The reads were generated on an Illumina NovaSeq 6000. In-frame beta chains were kept once TCRdb had trimmed the public reads at Q25 with fastp and called clones with MiXCR. Rows are combined by CDR3 protein, so each entry shows the most common genes and DNA. The sample has a few hundred thousand distinct CDR3 sequences on record, approximately 3% of them singletons. Clones ranked in the top ten supply roughly 3.2% of the sample. The sequencing used CD4+ T cells sorted from PBMCs, collected 10 days after the yellow fever booster vaccination. These receptors all stem from a young man who received the YFV17D yellow fever vaccine.

This clonotype was counted at least ten times. V is TRBV7-2 and J is TRBJ1-6, with a weak D call TRBD1 (6 bases). The CDR3 is 13 amino acids. CDR1 is SGHTA and CDR2 is FQGNSA in the germline V gene. Trimming removed 5 bases at V and 8 bases at J, with 10 bases between. The CDR3 bases are TGTGCCAGCAGCGTCAGGGGCCATTCACCCCTCCACTTT. Protein product: CASSVRGHSPLHF.

This clonotype came up many times. The rearrangement uses TRBV12-3 or TRBV12-4 and TRBJ2-2; D might be TRBD2 (6 bases). Trimming shortened V by 5 bases and J by 7 bases, and 14 bases separated the two germline ends. The CDR3 is 14 residues long. The CDR3: CASSPAGLSGELFF. CDR3 bases: TGTGCCAGCAGTCCCGCGGGACTGAGCGGGGAGCTGTTTTTT.

This clonotype was counted ten times or more. The genes are TRBV7-2 and TRBJ2-7; 9 positions agree with TRBD1. Germline V gene sequence: CDR1 SGHTA, CDR2 FQGNSA. This CDR3 is built from 15 residues. The V and J ends lost 1 base and 7 bases, in that order; junction bases with no gene match: 8. The CDR3: CASSLVIGQGFEQYF. In nucleotides, the CDR3 is TGTGCCAGCAGCTTAGTGATCGGACAGGGGTTTGAGCAGTACTTC.

This clonotype occurred many times. The chain couples TRBV12-3 or TRBV12-4 to TRBJ2-4; maybe TRBD2 (6 bases). The CDR3 is 16 amino acids. Deletions cut 1 base from V and 6 bases from J, with 16 bases between. CDR3 loop: CASSLGTAGGGNIQYF. CDR3 coding DNA: TGTGCCAGCAGTTTAGGGACTGCCGGGGGTGGAAACATTCAGTACTTC.

A few counts support this clonotype. The chain uses TRBV5-4 and TRBJ2-6, with a possible D match to TRBD1 (6 bases). The CDR3 has 21 amino acids. V dropped 2 bases and J dropped 0 bases, with 24 bases sitting between them. Germline CDR1 SGHNT, CDR2 YYREEE (reference sequence). Written as DNA, the CDR3 is TGTGCCAGCAGCTTCCTTGCGTTTTGGGGACAAGAATACTCTGGGGCCAACGTCCTGACTTTC. Its translation is CASSFLAFWGQEYSGANVLTF.

This clonotype appeared a few times. The gene calls are TRBV12-3 or TRBV12-4 and TRBJ2-7; the match to TRBD1 covers 8 bases. V was pared by 5 bases and J by 6 bases, with 9 bases of the junction left unmatched. The CDR3 contains 14 residues. CDR3 amino acids: CASSIYDRGGEQYV. CDR3 in DNA: TGTGCCAGCAGTATCTATGACAGGGGAGGCGAGCAGTACGTC.

This clonotype occurred many times. This chain joins TRBV6-2 or TRBV6-3 and TRBJ2-1; a weak D match, TRBD2 (5 bases). Germline values: CDR1 MNHEY, CDR2 SVGEGT. Trimming cost V 6 bases and J 1 base, with 13 bases left between them. This CDR3 spans 15 amino acids. Written as DNA, the CDR3 is TGTGCCAGCAGCCGACTGCTAGCTTCCTACAATGAGCAGTTCTTC. Protein: CASSRLLASYNEQFF.

The chain combines TRBV7-2 with TRBJ1-3, with TRBD1 matching over 7 bases. Per germline, CDR1 SGHTA and CDR2 FQGNSA. V lost 5 bases, J lost 0 bases, and 1 base stayed unmatched. There are 14 residues in the CDR3. The CDR3 DNA reads as TGTGCCAGCAGCGACAGGGTCTCTGGAAACACCATATATTTT. Translation gives CASSDRVSGNTIYF.

This rearrangement joins TRBV3-1 to TRBJ1-1, with no clear D. Trimming took 0 bases from V and 6 from J, leaving 11 bases between them. The germline gives CDR1 LGHDT, CDR2 YNNKEL (reference sequence). This CDR3 has 14 amino acids. The CDR3 sequence is CASSQEAVGPEAFF. The CDR3 nucleotides are TGTGCCAGCAGCCAAGAGGCGGTAGGCCCTGAAGCTTTCTTT.

Ten or more counts support this clonotype. The V and J genes are TRBV20-1 and TRBJ1-5; maybe TRBD1 (6 bases). Germline CDR1 reads DFQATT; CDR2 reads SNEGSKA (reference sequence). Trimming stripped 1 base from V and 2 bases from J, with 15 bases between. CDR3 length equals 16 residues. The CDR3 coding sequence is TGCAGTGCTAGAGTCCGAGGCAGGGGTGGCAATCAGCCCCAGCATTTT. Its translation: CSARVRGRGGNQPQHF.

This rearrangement joins TRBV7-2 to TRBJ1-3; 7 bases map to TRBD1. The CDR3 contains 16 residues. Germline CDR1 is SGHTA and CDR2 is FQGNSA. V dropped 5 bases and J dropped 0; count of bases not matched to a gene: 7. CDR3 DNA: TGTGCCAGCAGCCCCCCCGGGACAGTCTCTGGAAACACCATATATTTT. Its protein is CASSPPGTVSGNTIYF.

This chain uses TRBV6-5 with TRBJ1-1; the D is unclear. V was cut by 4 bases and J by 0 bases, with 9 bases left in between. The CDR3 loop spans 14 amino acids. Germline V gene data show CDR1 as MNHEY and CDR2 as SVGAGI. In DNA form, the CDR3 reads TGTGCCAGCAGTTCGCGTCACCTGAACACTGAAGCTTTCTTT. Encoded protein: CASSSRHLNTEAFF.

Here the CDR3 reads CASSERPWGVPDTQYF. CDR3 bases: TGCGCCAGCAGTGAGAGGCCTTGGGGGGTCCCAGATACGCAGTATTTT. The chain couples TRBV10-2 to TRBJ2-3; D perhaps matches TRBD2 (6 bases). V shed 2 bases and J shed 4 bases, with 16 bases lying between them. CDR1 is WSHSY and CDR2 is SAAADI in the germline V gene. This CDR3 region has 16 residues.

This clonotype came up many times. The rearrangement links TRBV7-9 to TRBJ2-3; possible D gene TRBD1, 7 bases. The CDR3 is made up of 14 amino acids. The V end was cut by 3 bases, the J end by 5 bases, with 12 bases between. Looked up from germline, CDR1 is SEHNR and CDR2 is FQNEAQ (reference sequence). CDR3 loop: CASSFGGGEDTQYF. In nucleotides, the CDR3 is TGTGCCAGCAGCTTCGGAGGGGGCGAAGATACGCAGTATTTT.

Ten or more counts support this clonotype. The CDR3 sequence is CASTPFGTEETQYF. The CDR3 DNA is TGTGCCAGCACCCCCTTTGGGACGGAAGAGACCCAGTACTTC. The V call is TRBV12-3 or TRBV12-4, the J call TRBJ2-5, with D perhaps matching TRBD1 or TRBD2 (5 bases each). The CDR3 sequence is 14 residues long. Trimming shortened V by 7 bases and J by 3 bases, and 15 bases separated the two germline ends.

In this sample, this clonotype turned up a few times. The chain links TRBV20-1 to TRBJ1-1; 7 bases match TRBD1. Germline lookup yields CDR1 DFQATT and CDR2 SNEGSKA (reference sequence). V lost 5 bases and J lost 6; bases outside the gene matches: 6. The CDR3 covers 12 residues. The CDR3 bases are TGCAGTGCTCAAGGGGGCACCGCTGAAGCTTTCTTT. Its translation: CSAQGGTAEAFF.

This clonotype was counted many times. The CDR3 coding sequence is TGCAGTGCTAGGGAGGGAGGCACTGAAGCTTTCTTT. Translation: CSAREGGTEAFF. The chain couples TRBV20-1 to TRBJ1-1, with unresolved D. CDR3 size: 12 residues. Germline assignment: CDR1 DFQATT and CDR2 SNEGSKA (reference sequence). Trimming removed 3 bases from V and 4 bases from J, with 9 bases in between.

This clonotype was seen at least ten times. The chain couples TRBV6-5 to TRBJ1-2; D unresolved. This CDR3 region has 15 residues. Per germline, CDR1 MNHEY and CDR2 SVGAGI. The V end was cut by 7 bases, the J end by 4 bases, with 19 bases between. The CDR3 is CASNEGGEEIYGYTF. The DNA of the CDR3 is TGTGCCAGCAACGAGGGCGGGGAGGAGATCTATGGCTACACCTTC.

The sample holds many counts of this clonotype. The J gene is TRBJ2-7, the V gene TRBV11-2, with D unclear. This CDR3 region has 16 residues. Germline CDR1 reads SGHAT; CDR2 reads FQNNGV. Trimming removed 5 bases at V and 0 bases at J, with 17 bases between. CDR3 coding DNA: TGTGCCAGCAGCGCCCTCCCTCAGTCGAGCTCCTACGAGCAGTACGTC. Translated, it gives CASSALPQSSSYEQYV.

The chain recombines TRBV7-2 with TRBJ2-5, with 8 bases fitting TRBD2. The CDR3 has 14 residues. Per the germline V gene, CDR1 is SGHTA and CDR2 is FQGNSA. Unmatched junction bases numbered 4, after V lost 5 bases and J lost 2 bases. CDR3 residues: CASSILAGQETQYF. Written as DNA, the CDR3 is TGTGCCAGCAGCATCTTAGCGGGGCAAGAGACCCAGTACTTC. Together with reference TRBV7-2 and TRBJ2-5, the CDR3 gives the full variable domain: GAGVSQSPSNKVTEKGKDVELRCDPISGHTALYWYRQSLGQGLEFLIYFQGNSAPDKSGLPSDRFSAERTGGSVSTLTIQRTQQEDSAVYLCASSILAGQETQYFGPGTRLLVL.

Many counts were recorded for this clonotype. CDR3 in DNA: TGTGCCAGCAGCCCTAGGGGCGAAGAGACCCAGTACTTC. This encodes CASSPRGEETQYF. The chain links TRBV7-2 to TRBJ2-5, with D perhaps TRBD1 (5 bases). This CDR3 contains 13 residues. Trimming stripped 5 bases from V and 3 bases from J, with 10 bases between. The germline V gene has CDR1 SGHTA and CDR2 FQGNSA.